These 13 T cell receptor beta chains originate from one sample sequenced in a study of blood T cell repertoires in COVID-19. Profiling relied on immunoSEQ multiplex PCR, and the TCRdb table lists in-frame clones only, not all of them. Among 150,000 to 200,000 clones listed, 75% to 80% were seen once. The sequencing sample was made of peripheral blood. Every receptor here comes from a woman aged 65 to 85 with acute or convalescent COVID-19.

The table lists this clone with a count of one. The J gene is TRBJ2-6, the V gene TRBV5-1, with a weak D call TRBD1 (5 bases). V lost 2 bases to trimming and J lost 1 base, with 7 bases between them. The CDR3 is 15 amino acids. Germline V gives CDR1 SGHRS, CDR2 YFSETQ. CDR3 sequence reads: CASSFSGSGANVLTF. The CDR3 DNA reads TGCGCCAGCAGCTTCTCAGGGTCTGGGGCCAACGTCCTGACTTTC.

This chain connects TRBV6-4 to TRBJ1-2, with no clear D. Trimming cost V 3 bases and J 2 bases, with 7 bases left between them. From germline, CDR1 is MRHNA and CDR2 SNTAGT. The CDR3 runs to 13 residues. The CDR3 DNA is TGTGCCAGCAGTGATAGAGGAAACTATGGCTACACCTTC. Residues: CASSDRGNYGYTF.

V gene TRBV27 combines with J gene TRBJ1-2, with 9 bases identical to TRBD1. V lost 5 bases, J lost 7 bases, and 8 bases stayed unmatched. This CDR3 comprises 14 residues. The germline CDR1 and CDR2 sequences are MNHEY and SMNVEV (reference sequence). The CDR3 DNA sequence: TGTGCCAGCAGTCCGAGGGGACAGGGTTTTGGCTACACCTTC. Its protein is CASSPRGQGFGYTF.

The chain couples TRBV2 to TRBJ2-1, with D perhaps TRBD2 (5 bases). V shed 6 bases and J shed 10 bases, with 16 bases lying between them. The CDR3 is 13 amino acids. Per the germline V gene, CDR1 is SNHLY and CDR2 is FYNNEI. The CDR3 bases are TGTGCCAGCAGACGACGGGGTGAGTGGGAGCAGTTCTTC. Its translation is CASRRRGEWEQFF.

The rearrangement links TRBV30 to TRBJ1-4; a possible D gene is TRBD1 (5 bases). This CDR3 has 13 residues. Germline V CDR1 and CDR2: GTSNPN, SVGIG (reference sequence). V lost 5 bases to trimming and J lost 0 bases, with 7 bases between them. The CDR3 loop reads CAWRQTTNEKLFF. DNA for the CDR3: TGTGCCTGGCGACAGACAACTAATGAAAAACTGTTTTTT.

The genes are TRBV6-6 and TRBJ2-3; TRBD2 matches 9 bases. The CDR3 covers 18 residues. The J segment lost 1 base and the V segment lost 5 bases, leaving 13 bases of the junction unmatched. Germline V gives CDR1 MNHNY, CDR2 SVGAGI (reference sequence). The CDR3 nucleotides read TGTGCCAGCAGTCACAGGCTCGTAGCGGGAGCGGGCACAGATACGCAGTATTTT. Translation: CASSHRLVAGAGTDTQYF.

The chain couples TRBV7-3 to TRBJ2-1, with a tentative D call TRBD2 (5 bases). Looked up from germline, CDR1 is SGHTA and CDR2 is FQGTGA. The CDR3 covers 15 residues. The V gene lost 1 base and the J gene lost 2 bases, with 9 bases spanning the gap. CDR3 DNA: TGTGCCAGCAGCTTAAGCGGAGGAACCTACAATGAGCAGTTCTTC. Its protein product is CASSLSGGTYNEQFF. The variable domain in full, completed from reference TRBV7-3 and TRBJ2-1, reads GAGVSQTPSNKVTEKGKYVELRCDPISGHTALYWYRQSLGQGPEFLIYFQGTGAADDSGLPNDRFFAVRPEGSVSTLKIQRTERGDSAVYLCASSLSGGTYNEQFFGPGTRLTVL.

J is TRBJ1-3 and V is TRBV30; perhaps TRBD1 as D (6 bases). CDR1 is GTSNPN, CDR2 SVGIG, per germline (reference sequence). Trimming cost V 5 bases and J 3 bases, with 11 bases left between them. There are 13 residues in the CDR3. The CDR3 DNA is TGTGCCTGGCACGGACAGTTTGGAAACACCATATATTTT. It codes for CAWHGQFGNTIYF.

The rearrangement uses TRBV5-6 and TRBJ2-2; the match to TRBD1 covers 8 bases. V was pared by 4 bases and J by 6 bases, with 5 bases of the junction left unmatched. The CDR3 length is 14 residues. The V gene's germline CDR1 is SGHDT and CDR2 YYEEEE. The CDR3 sequence is CASSLGQGAGELFF. Written as DNA, the CDR3 is TGTGCCAGCAGCCTCGGACAGGGCGCCGGGGAGCTGTTTTTT.

J is TRBJ1-2 and V is TRBV6-5; the D gene is possibly TRBD1 (5 bases). V was cut by 5 bases and J by 3 bases, with 10 bases left in between. In germline, CDR1 is MNHEY, CDR2 SVGAGI. The CDR3 has 13 amino acids. The CDR3 loop reads CASSRDRDYGYTF. Written as DNA, the CDR3 is TGTGCCAGCAGTAGAGACAGAGACTATGGCTACACCTTC.

Points on this clone: A junction boundary mismatches the germline segment, possibly from a read error. J is TRBJ2-7 and V is TRBV5-8, with 7 positions matching TRBD2. The CDR3 covers 14 residues. Germline loops: CDR1 SGHTS, CDR2 YDEGEE. The CDR3 region has the DNA TGTGCCAGCAGCTTGCCCCGCGGGAGTGTTCGCGCAAACTTC. Translation gives CASSLPRGSVRANF. Complete variable domain (other parts from reference TRBV5-8 and TRBJ2-7): EAGVTQSPTHLIKTRGQQATLRCSPISGHTSVYWYQQALGLGLQFLLWYDEGEERNRGNFPPRFSGRQFPNYSSELNVNALELEDSALYLCASSLPRGSVRANFGPGTRLTVT.

CDR3 in DNA: TGTGCCAGCAGTCGGGACAGGGGCCGGAGCTCCTACAATGAGCAGTTCTTC. This translates into CASSRDRGRSSYNEQFF. The chain employs TRBV27 and TRBJ2-1, with 10 bases fitting TRBD1. CDR3 length equals 17 residues. CDR1 MNHEY and CDR2 SMNVEV come from the germline V gene (reference sequence). After removal of 5 bases from V and 0 bases from J, the junction contained 7 bases not matched to a gene.

The table lists this clone with a few counts. This sequence joins TRBV6-6 and TRBJ1-5, with TRBD1 as a possible D gene (5 bases). V dropped 5 bases and J dropped 7 bases, with 15 bases sitting between them. This CDR3 comprises 14 residues. The germline gives CDR1 MNHNY, CDR2 SVGAGI (reference sequence). In nucleotides, the CDR3 is TGTGCCAGCAGTCAAGCCCAGGGAGGACAGCCCCAGCATTTT. Translation gives CASSQAQGGQPQHF.